This TCR beta chain was sequenced in a study of blood T cell repertoires in COVID-19. This clone was recorded a few times. Which cohort a participant joined came from the clinical history participants gave. In germline, CDR1 is MNHEY, CDR2 SVGAGI. CDR3 length: 15 residues. Trimming shortened V by 6 bases and J by 5 bases, and 17 bases separated the two germline ends. In the original workflow: Reference gene primers were amplified, and this amplification served to estimate nucleated cell counts. Assay: immunoSEQ multiplex PCR; the TCRdb copy retains only in-frame clones and omits some. V and J calls and clone size follow that table, whereas D and trimming were derived from the DNA. The sample shows about 260,000 clones, about 86% of them seen only once.

V usage is TRBV6-5 and J usage is TRBJ1-5; weak D call: TRBD1 (6 bases). This receptor was taken from a man aged 25 to 40 with acute COVID-19. The sequencing input was PBMCs or T cells enriched from blood (not recorded which). CDR3 in DNA: TGTGCCAGCAGCCCCGACGCGACAGGCTATCAGCCCCAGCATTTT. This encodes CASSPDATGYQPQHF.